Included here is one T cell receptor beta chain sequence, with context. Its binding antigen is unknown. The data belong to a study of monozygotic twins with inflammatory bowel disease (dated by TCRdb to about 2019). Context from the whole study: The complete study included approximately 28 monozygotic twin pairs: 19 IBD-discordant Danish pairs and nine German pairs, of which four were IBD-concordant and five were IBD-discordant. Each individual had, on average, about 151 000 unique TCRalpha sequences and 181 000 unique TCRbeta sequences available for analysis. The search for disease-associated traits relied mainly on comparing IBD patients with their genetically identical healthy co-twins within discordant pairs.

Here is what the overall study found, with its caveats: IBD patients shared fewer clonotypes with other individuals than healthy twins did, most markedly in patients showing signs of disease activity. The results gave no support for a single strong signal or clonotype linked to IBD. Distinction between different T cell subtypes could not be achieved in the analysis. Measured by the inverse Simpson index, TCRbeta repertoire diversity was lower in IBD patients than in their healthy co-twins. Repertoire similarity did not differ between concordant and discordant twins, which could be due to limited statistical power. Differing immunosuppressive treatments among patients may have added background noise and inter-individual variability to the repertoires.

A roughly 2.7 ml peripheral blood sample was drawn into PAXgene tubes per donor and stored at -80°C. Total RNA was isolated from whole blood with the PAXgene blood miRNA kit on an automated QIAcube, without T cell sorting. Peripheral blood from monozygotic twin pairs concordant or discordant for inflammatory bowel disease was subjected to deep TCRalpha and TCRbeta repertoire profiling with unique molecular barcoding. For every twin pair, smoking habits were documented, and each individual was categorised as a current, former or never smoker. Receptors were amplified or captured by 5' RACE. Each TCR library was prepared from around 3,400 ng of total RNA. For each sample, cDNA synthesis with SMARTScribe reverse transcriptase was split into eight separate reactions. During cDNA synthesis, unique molecular identifiers containing a 6-nucleotide sample barcode were introduced by template switching. TCRalpha and TCRbeta cDNA was amplified in two nested PCRs of approximately 17 and 9 cycles, and bead purification was carried out after each PCR. Before amplification, the cDNA was treated with uracil DNA-glycosylase and purified using the QIAquick PCR purification kit. In the second PCR, Illumina TruSeq-compatible adapters and sample-specific barcodes were added. TapeStation and Qubit were used to check library quality and concentration, and 5 to 6.5 ng of each library was pooled. Sequencing of the pooled libraries was done on an Illumina HiSeq2500 single-index Rapid Run using custom sequencing primers and 2 x 100 bp reads. Concerning the study's data processing: MiGEC version 1.2.6 was used for UMI-based consensus assembly to correct PCR and sequencing errors. MiXCR version 2.1.1 handled V(D)J alignment, clonotype assembly and CDR3 extraction. To normalise gene usage, clonotype sharing and MAIT/NKT TCR abundance, the analysis used the top 1000, 10 000 and 20 000 clonotypes per sample. Diversity was computed as the inverse Simpson index with the vegan R package after downsampling to 27 000 UMIs. Paired Mann-Whitney U tests on discordant twin pairs were used, with Benjamini-Hochberg multiple-testing correction. TCRdb reprocessed the reads; each CDR3 protein sequence makes one entry, and DNA is unavailable. For this entry, the V and J calls and clone size follow TCRdb and not the study's own pipeline. The sample table records fewer than 450,000 distinct CDR3 sequences. Of the sample, about 2.5% falls within the top ten clones.

The receptor was isolated from a human donor with ulcerative colitis or Crohn's disease, or a healthy co-twin of an affected twin (not recorded which). Source material: blood.

The encoded CDR3 is CASSEQGAYYEQYF. The rearrangement joined TRBV2 to TRBJ2-7; TCRdb's D gene call, TRBD1, goes unchecked for lack of DNA. CDR1 SNHLY and CDR2 FYNNEI are derived from the germline V gene. The cysteine opens and the phenylalanine closes a CDR3 of 14 amino acids. No coding sequence is recorded.